This T cell receptor (beta chain) was documented in a study of graft-versus-host responses after intestinal transplantation. Study details: Recipients uniformly received anti-thymocyte globulin induction, followed by tacrolimus and steroids for approximately 3 years.

Profiling relied on immunoSEQ multiplex PCR, and the TCRdb table lists in-frame clones only, not all of them. The data hold about 97,000 clones, with 75% to 95% observed a single time. Comments on this clone: The antigen remains unidentified.

Notes on the study in general: Clonal ratios of graft-versus-host to host-versus-graft in allografts were high for patients exhibiting graft-donor T cell macrochimerism.

This clonotype was sampled from a human patient who received an intestinal transplant, so some T cells may come from the graft donor. The sequenced sample was PBMCs, obtained about 440 days after intestinal transplant.

The CDR3 DNA reads as TGTGCCAGCAGCTCGAACGCTGGGGGTTCACCCCTCCACTTT. Its protein product is CASSSNAGGSPLHF. The chain carries TRBV9 and TRBJ1-6, with D perhaps matching TRBD1 (5 bases). The V and J ends lost 4 bases and 9 bases respectively, with 14 bases between them. Germline V gene sequence: CDR1 SGDLS, CDR2 YYNGEE. This CDR3 region has 14 residues.